The 20 T cell receptor beta chains reported below all come from one sample, sequenced in a study of cytomegalovirus exposure and HLA in healthy donors. The study ran its PCR with 60 Vbeta and 13 Jbeta primers. Data came from immunoSEQ multiplex PCR; TCRdb stores just in-frame clones and leaves some out. This table has about 180,000 clones, around 75% appearing once. The sequencing input was PBMCs. These receptor sequences come from a male donor in good health and CMV-seronegative.

The genes are TRBV6-4 and TRBJ2-1; tentative D call: TRBD1 (5 bases). The CDR3 totals 15 residues. Trimming took 2 bases from V and 2 from J, leaving 10 bases between them. Germline loops: CDR1 MRHNA, CDR2 SNTAGT. The CDR3 DNA reads TGTGCCAGCAGTGACGACAGCTCAACCTACAATGAGCAGTTCTTC. Amino acid sequence: CASSDDSSTYNEQFF.

This clone occurred a few times. The V gene is TRBV9, the J gene TRBJ1-2, with D perhaps matching TRBD1 (5 bases). Trimming removed 2 bases at V and 4 bases at J, with 6 bases between. Germline loops: CDR1 SGDLS, CDR2 YYNGEE. This CDR3 has 12 amino acids. CDR3 bases: TGTGCCAGCAGCGTTACAGGCTATGGCTACACCTTC. Residues: CASSVTGYGYTF.

The chain uses TRBV9 and TRBJ2-1; TRBD2 aligns across 10 bases. Germline V CDR1 and CDR2: SGDLS, YYNGEE. CDR3 size: 16 residues. Trimming cost V 5 bases and J 8 bases; bases outside gene matches: 13. The CDR3 spells CASRGSGGNPFHEQFF. DNA for the CDR3: TGTGCCAGCAGAGGTAGCGGGGGGAACCCCTTTCATGAGCAGTTCTTC.

The CDR3 nucleotides read TGTGCCAGCGGTACGGGACACAGGGACACTGAAGCTTTCTTT. Encoded protein: CASGTGHRDTEAFF. The gene calls are TRBV5-4 and TRBJ1-1; possibly TRBD1 for D (6 bases). CDR3 length: 14 residues. Germline V gives CDR1 SGHNT, CDR2 YYREEE (reference sequence). Trimming removed 7 bases at V and 3 bases at J, with 16 bases between.

The chain recombines TRBV28 with TRBJ1-2, with TRBD1 as a possible D gene (5 bases). Trimming took 9 bases from V and 2 from J, leaving 16 bases between them. Germline V lookup: CDR1 MDHEN, CDR2 SYDVKM. This CDR3 spans 14 amino acids. The CDR3 region is CASMGGGLNYGYTF. The CDR3 DNA reads as TGTGCCAGTATGGGGGGGGGACTAAACTATGGCTACACCTTC.

This clone was found a few times. The same CDR3 arises from other DNA sequences in this sample as well. The chain couples TRBV19 to TRBJ2-1, with 8 bases lining up with TRBD2. Trimming at V came to 7 bases and at J to 2 bases, leaving 4 bases not matched to a gene. Germline V gives CDR1 LNHDA, CDR2 SQIVND (reference sequence). This CDR3 spans 14 amino acids. The CDR3: CASTREGPYNEQFF. CDR3 bases: TGTGCCAGTACTCGGGAGGGCCCCTACAATGAGCAGTTCTTC. The full variable domain, in which reference TRBV19 and TRBJ2-1 provide the parts outside the CDR3, is DGGITQSPKYLFRKEGQNVTLSCEQNLNHDAMYWYRQDPGQGLRLIYYSQIVNDFQKGDIAEGYSVSREKKESFPLTVTSAQKNPTAFYLCASTREGPYNEQFFGPGTRLTVL.

The chain's CDR3 is CASGSEGPFTDTQYF. The CDR3 bases are TGTGCTAGTGGTTCGGAGGGACCCTTCACAGATACGCAGTATTTT. The chain links TRBV12-5 to TRBJ2-3; weak D call: TRBD2 (6 bases). Trimming left V 4 bases short and J 2 bases short, with 13 bases between. The CDR3 consists of 15 residues. The germline V gene has CDR1 LGHNT and CDR2 FRNRAP.

This clone was observed a few times. The CDR3 sequence is CASSFGGQGFADTQYF. CDR3 DNA: TGTGCCAGCAGCTTTGGTGGACAGGGGTTCGCAGATACGCAGTATTTT. This chain joins TRBV7-9 and TRBJ2-3; 9 bases agree with TRBD1. Germline CDR1 and CDR2: SEHNR and FQNEAQ (reference sequence). The CDR3 runs to 16 residues. Unmatched junction bases numbered 8, after V lost 3 bases and J lost 4 bases. Full variable domain (rest looked up from reference TRBV7-9 and TRBJ2-3): DTGVSQNPRHKITKRGQNVTFRCDPISEHNRLYWYRQTLGQGPEFLTYFQNEAQLEKSRLLSDRFSAERPKGSFSTLEIQRTEQGDSAMYLCASSFGGQGFADTQYFGPGTRLTVL.

This clone was recorded only once. The V gene is TRBV11-2, the J gene TRBJ1-2; a possible D gene is TRBD1 (6 bases). The V gene lost 3 bases and the J gene lost 2 bases, with 10 bases spanning the gap. CDR3 length: 14 residues. Germline CDR1 is SGHAT and CDR2 is FQNNGV. The CDR3 DNA sequence: TGTGCCAGCAGCTTCTTTACAGGGAACTATGGCTACACCTTC. It translates to CASSFFTGNYGYTF.

The chain combines TRBV15 with TRBJ2-7; D may be TRBD2 (6 bases). Trimming pared 4 bases from V and 0 bases from J, leaving 16 bases between. The germline V gene encodes CDR1 LNHNV and CDR2 YYDKDF (reference sequence). The CDR3 has 16 residues. CDR3 bases: TGTGCCACCAGCACCAAGCCTGGAGGGAGCTCCTACGAGCAGTACTTC. Translation: CATSTKPGGSSYEQYF.

The chain has TRBV29-1 and TRBJ2-7; D call uncertain. The CDR3 runs 13 residues. Trimming shortened V by 2 bases and J by 3 bases, and 11 bases separated the two germline ends. Per germline, CDR1 SQVTM and CDR2 ANQGSEA. The CDR3 loop reads CSVENGLYYEQYF. CDR3 nucleotides: TGCAGCGTTGAAAATGGCCTGTACTACGAGCAGTACTTC.

Here the CDR3 DNA reads TGTGCCAGCTCACCAAGATCGGGTGAAGATACGCAGTATTTT. Translating it yields CASSPRSGEDTQYF. This chain connects TRBV18 to TRBJ2-3, with no clear D. V was trimmed by 2 bases and J by 5 bases, leaving 11 bases between them. The germline CDR1 and CDR2 sequences are KGHSH and LQKENI. CDR3 length equals 14 residues.

This chain joins TRBV10-1 and TRBJ1-5, with a weak D call TRBD1 (5 bases). Trimming left V 9 bases short and J 4 bases short, with 13 bases between. This CDR3 has 13 amino acids. Per the germline V gene, CDR1 is WNHNN and CDR2 is SYGVQD (reference sequence). CDR3 in amino acids: CARGEGGNQPQHF. DNA for the CDR3: TGCGCCAGGGGGGAGGGAGGAAATCAGCCCCAGCATTTT.

This sequence joins TRBV6-6 and TRBJ2-1; 10 nucleotides line up with TRBD2. V shed 2 bases, J shed 8 bases, and the junction held 3 bases outside the gene matches. The CDR3 runs 14 residues. Per the germline V gene, CDR1 is MNHNY and CDR2 is SVGAGI (reference sequence). CDR3 nucleotides: TGTGCCAGCAGTTACATGCTAGCGGGAGATGAGCAGTTCTTC. Protein: CASSYMLAGDEQFF.

This rearrangement joins TRBV30 to TRBJ1-1, with 8 bases that match TRBD1. Germline V gives CDR1 GTSNPN, CDR2 SVGIG (reference sequence). Losses at the gene ends were 3 bases for V and 7 bases for J; bases not matched to a gene: 13. This CDR3 has 15 amino acids. CDR3 amino acids: CAWSPPWTGNDEAFF. CDR3 nucleotide sequence: TGTGCCTGGAGCCCTCCCTGGACAGGGAACGATGAAGCTTTCTTT.

V gene TRBV6-6 combines with J gene TRBJ1-1, with no clear D. Per the germline V gene, CDR1 is MNHNY and CDR2 is SVGAGI (reference sequence). V shed 5 bases and J shed 7 bases, with 14 bases lying between them. The CDR3 spans 13 residues. In nucleotides, the CDR3 is TGTGCCAGCAGTCCCCCGGGAGGTGGTGAAGCTTTCTTT. This gives the protein CASSPPGGGEAFF.

The V gene is TRBV27, the J gene TRBJ2-5, with TRBD2 as a possible D gene (5 bases). V was cut by 6 bases and J by 5 bases, with 16 bases left in between. Germline V lookup: CDR1 MNHEY, CDR2 SMNVEV (reference sequence). This CDR3 is 14 amino acids long. CDR3 loop: CASRPGSTAETQYF. CDR3 bases: TGTGCCAGCAGGCCGGGATCCACAGCGGAGACCCAGTACTTC.

The genes are TRBV5-4 and TRBJ2-1; tentatively, D is TRBD2 (5 bases). Looked up from germline, CDR1 is SGHNT and CDR2 is YYREEE (reference sequence). This CDR3 is built from 11 residues. The V and J ends lost 5 bases and 14 bases respectively, with 14 bases between them. CDR3 DNA sequence: TGTGCCAGCAGACGAAGCGGAAGGGAGTTCTTC. Residues: CASRRSGREFF.

The J gene is TRBJ2-1, the V gene TRBV28; TRBD2 matches at 7 bases. V lost 5 bases to trimming and J lost 11 bases; unmatched junction nucleotides: 12. This CDR3 comprises 14 residues. Germline CDR1 and CDR2: MDHEN and SYDVKM. CDR3 amino acids: CASSEKGEGRKQFF. The CDR3 coding sequence is TGTGCCAGCAGTGAAAAAGGGGAGGGCCGTAAGCAGTTCTTC.

This clone has a single count. V usage is TRBV6-6 and J usage is TRBJ1-1; TRBD1 matches at 10 bases. This CDR3 has 16 amino acids. From germline, CDR1 is MNHNY and CDR2 SVGAGI (reference sequence). V trimming: 6 bases; J trimming: 4 bases; junction bases outside the gene matches: 11. CDR3 loop: CASRRDRGRSGTEAFF. The CDR3, as DNA: TGTGCCAGCAGACGGGACAGGGGTCGATCGGGCACTGAAGCTTTCTTT.